Listed below are T cell receptor beta chains from one sample, sequenced in a study of T cell repertoires in cytomegalovirus infection. Each CDR3 protein is one row after TCRdb ran MiXCR on the reads. The table includes hundreds of thousands of distinct CDR3 sequences, around 10% detected once. The source material was PBMCs. Every receptor here comes from a human donor in good health (CMV status not recorded). Some clones in this sample may be carry-over from other donors' samples. The CDR3 runs from the conserved cysteine through the conserved F or W. Fields, in order: J gene, clone size, D gene, V gene, CDR3 DNA, CDR3 protein. D genes are given only for firm matches. Expanded clones get a size class; other rows say once, few or many, or leave the size out.

TRBJ1-2	many	NA	TRBV12-3/TRBV12-4	TGTGCCAGCAGTTTCTCGGCATCTTATGGCTACACCTTC	CASSFSASYGYTF
TRBJ2-3	many	TRBD2	TRBV5-1	TGCGCCAGCAGCTGGGGCCAAGCGGGGCAGGGAGATACGCAGTATTTT	CASSWGQAGQGDTQYF
TRBJ2-5	NA	TRBD2	TRBV5-4	TGTGCCAGCAGCTTGAACGAGCGGGGCCGCCAAGAGACCCAGTACTTC	CASSLNERGRQETQYF
TRBJ1-2	many	NA	TRBV2	TGTGCCAGCACCCCGGGACACCCCAGGGGCTACACCTTC	CASTPGHPRGYTF
TRBJ1-1	many	NA	TRBV5-4	TGTGCCAGCAGCTTGGCCGAGATGAACACTGAAGCTTTCTTT	CASSLAEMNTEAFF
TRBJ2-1	few	TRBD2	TRBV11-2	TGTGCCAGCAGCCCGAGAGCAGCGGGGGGCCCCTACAATGAGCAGTTCTTC	CASSPRAAGGPYNEQFF
TRBJ2-1	many	NA	TRBV6-2/TRBV6-3	TGTGCCAGCAGTTTTGTTGCGGTATCCTACAATGAGCAGTTCTTC	CASSFVAVSYNEQFF
TRBJ2-6	many	NA	TRBV29-1	TGCAGCGTAGCCCCGAGCTCGGGGGCCAACGTCCTGACTTTC	CSVAPSSGANVLTF
TRBJ2-5	NA	NA	TRBV5-1	TGCGCCAGCAGGCCCAGGGCCGTCCAAGAGACCCAGTACTTC	CASRPRAVQETQYF
TRBJ1-4	many	NA	TRBV7-2	TGTGCCAGCAGCCCCCGGCCGGGAGGCGAAAAACTGTTTTTT	CASSPRPGGEKLFF
TRBJ2-5	many	TRBD2	TRBV20-1	TGCAGTGCTTTTGATAGCGGGGGGATTGGGGAGACCCAGTACTTC	CSAFDSGGIGETQYF
TRBJ1-3	NA	TRBD1	TRBV20-1	TGCAGTGCTAGGGCCGGGACAGGGTACTCTGGAAACACCATATATTTT	CSARAGTGYSGNTIYF
TRBJ1-4	many	NA	TRBV7-2	TGTGCCAGCAGCGGCTGGGGAATATCTAATGAAAAACTGTTTTTT	CASSGWGISNEKLFF
TRBJ1-1	few	TRBD1	TRBV14	TGTGCCAGCAGCCCCCAGGGAGGGGGCAGCGACACTGAAGCTTTCTTT	CASSPQGGGSDTEAFF
TRBJ2-5	few	TRBD2	TRBV4-3	TGCGCCAGCAGCCAAGATGGGGGAGGGACTGAGACCCAGTACTTC	CASSQDGGGTETQYF
TRBJ1-2	many	NA	TRBV6-6	TGTGCCAGCAGTCGACAGGAGAAAAACTATGGCTACACCTTC	CASSRQEKNYGYTF
TRBJ1-4	few	TRBD1	TRBV12-3/TRBV12-4	TGTGCCAGCAGCTCCCCGGGACAGGGAAGGGAAAAACTGTTTTTT	CASSSPGQGREKLFF
TRBJ2-3	many	TRBD1	TRBV20-1	TGCAGTGCTAGGGGGGGACAGGGAGGAGATACGCAGTATTTT	CSARGGQGGDTQYF
TRBJ1-1	many	NA	TRBV20-1	TGCAGTGCTTACGGACAGACGAACACTGAAGCTTTCTTT	CSAYGQTNTEAFF
TRBJ1-3	many	TRBD1	TRBV7-9	TGTGCCAGCAGCGCGGACAGGGGTTACTTCTCTGGAAACACCATATATTTT	CASSADRGYFSGNTIYF
TRBJ1-2	many	TRBD1	TRBV20-1	TGCAGTGCTACCCAGGGGGCTATCTATGGCTACACCTTC	CSATQGAIYGYTF
TRBJ1-4	NA	NA	TRBV20-1	TGCAGTGCTAGAGATGAGGGATTTAATGAAAAACTGTTTTTT	CSARDEGFNEKLFF
TRBJ1-2	many	TRBD1	TRBV12-3/TRBV12-4	TGTGCCAGCAGTACGGGACAGCCAAACTATGGCTACACCTTC	CASSTGQPNYGYTF
TRBJ1-3	many	TRBD1	TRBV28	TGTGCCAGCAGCGGGACAGGGTCCCTCTGGGGAAACACCATATATTTT	CASSGTGSLWGNTIYF
TRBJ1-1	many	NA	TRBV5-5	TGTGCCAGCAGCTTGGGGTGGTCAGGGGCAAGTTATGAAGCTTTCTTT	CASSLGWSGASYEAFF
TRBJ2-1	many	NA	TRBV27	TGTGCCAGCAGTTTAAGGCAGTACAATGAGCAGTTCTTC	CASSLRQYNEQFF
TRBJ2-7	many	TRBD1	TRBV23-1	TGCGCCAGCAGTCCTTCTGGGACAGGGCACTACGAGCAGTACTTC	CASSPSGTGHYEQYF
TRBJ1-4	many	TRBD1	TRBV4-1	TGCGCCAGCAGTAGGCAGGGGCAGGGGGATGAAAAACTGTTTTTT	CASSRQGQGDEKLFF
TRBJ1-5	many	TRBD1	TRBV28	TGTGCCAGCAGTTTCTTCGCGTCAGGGGGGCGGCAGCCCCAGCATTTT	CASSFFASGGRQPQHF
TRBJ1-4	NA	NA	TRBV6-5	TGTGCCAGCAGTTACCGGAATAACCATGAAAAACTGTTTTTT	CASSYRNNHEKLFF
TRBJ2-3	many	NA	TRBV10-3	TGTGCCATCAGTGAGAACGACGTACCCACAGATACGCAGTATTTT	CAISENDVPTDTQYF
TRBJ1-2	many	TRBD1	TRBV28	TGTGCCAGCAGCCCTACAGGGGGTCATAACTATGGCTACACCTTC	CASSPTGGHNYGYTF
TRBJ2-7	many	TRBD2	TRBV12-3/TRBV12-4	TGTGCCAGCACCCCGGGGGGTAGCTCCTACGAGCAGTACTTC	CASTPGGSSYEQYF
TRBJ1-2	many	NA	TRBV12-3/TRBV12-4	TGTGCCAGCAGTTTGGAATCCGCTAACTATGGCTACACCTTC	CASSLESANYGYTF
TRBJ1-1	few	TRBD1	TRBV6-4	TGTGCCAGCAGGACAGGGTCGGCGAACACTGAAGCTTTCTTT	CASRTGSANTEAFF
TRBJ1-1	many	NA	TRBV20-1	TGCAGTGCTCGTCTCGGATTGAGATACTCGAACACTGAAGCTTTCTTT	CSARLGLRYSNTEAFF
TRBJ1-1	many	NA	TRBV6-4	TGTGCCAGCAGTGAAAATGGCGCAGGATTTGAAGCTTTCTTT	CASSENGAGFEAFF
TRBJ2-6	many	NA	TRBV7-3	TGTGCCAGCAGCGCCCCTATTGGCTCTGGGGCCAACGTCCTGACTTTC	CASSAPIGSGANVLTF
TRBJ1-5	many	NA	TRBV6-1	TGTGCCAGCAGTGAAGGGGGACATCAGCCCCAGCATTTT	CASSEGGHQPQHF
TRBJ1-2	many	TRBD1	TRBV3-1	TGTGCCAGCAGCCAAGAATATTGGGTAGGACAGGGGCGCGGCTACACCTTC	CASSQEYWVGQGRGYTF
TRBJ2-7	many	TRBD1	TRBV5-1	TGCGCCAGCAGCCGGGACAGGGGCCACGAGCAGTACTTC	CASSRDRGHEQYF